This T cell receptor beta chain was captured in a study of vaccination effects on CD4 cells after COVID-19. Overall study: Post-vaccine specimens were collected at a median of 72 days following the second dose. Broader study findings: From healthy vaccinees, only 1 of 255 vaccine-induced clones also reacted to common cold coronaviruses.

The culture ran for 10 days before CD4+ T cells were isolated. The vaccine given was either BNT162b2 or mRNA-1273, in two doses. Prior SARS-CoV-2 infection was absent in the vaccine recipients, as shown by negative nucleocapsid antibodies. Each culture had half its medium swapped for IL-2 medium on days 3 and 7. Remarks on this clone: Its antigen is undetermined.

Some clones are missing from TCRdb's copy, which holds only in-frame ones; the method was immunoSEQ multiplex PCR. This table has 45,000 to 55,000 clones, under 80% appearing once. Trimming at V came to 6 bases and at J to 9 bases, leaving 14 bases not matched to a gene. The CDR3 spans 14 residues. Germline-derived CDR1 and CDR2 are SQVTM and ANQGSEA. This chain connects TRBV29-1 to TRBJ2-1; 7 nucleotides line up with TRBD2. The sample here was CD4+ T cells from PBMCs cultured without peptide, taken after COVID-19 vaccination. The receptor was isolated from a human donor who received a COVID-19 vaccine. CDR3 coding DNA: TGCAGCGTCCCTAACAGCGGGGTCGGGGGTGAGCAGTTCTTC. Its protein product is CSVPNSGVGGEQFF.